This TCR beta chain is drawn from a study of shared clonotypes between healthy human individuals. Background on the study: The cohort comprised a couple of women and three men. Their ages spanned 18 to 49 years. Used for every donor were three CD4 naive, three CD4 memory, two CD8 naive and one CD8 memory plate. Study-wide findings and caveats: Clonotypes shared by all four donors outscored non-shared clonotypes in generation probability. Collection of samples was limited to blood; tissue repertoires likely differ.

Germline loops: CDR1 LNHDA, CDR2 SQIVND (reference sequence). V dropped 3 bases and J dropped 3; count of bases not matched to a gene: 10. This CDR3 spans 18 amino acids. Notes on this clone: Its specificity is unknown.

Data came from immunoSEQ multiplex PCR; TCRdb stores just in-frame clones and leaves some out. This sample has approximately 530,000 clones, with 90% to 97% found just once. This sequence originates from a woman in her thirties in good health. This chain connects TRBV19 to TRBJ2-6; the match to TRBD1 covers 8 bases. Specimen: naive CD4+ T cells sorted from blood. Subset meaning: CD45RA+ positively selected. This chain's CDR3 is CASSIPQGQAFGANVLTF. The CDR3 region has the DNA TGTGCCAGTAGTATCCCCCAGGGACAGGCATTTGGGGCCAACGTCCTGACTTTC.